This TCR beta chain was sequenced during a study of CD8+CD57+ T cells in acquired aplastic anemia. Whole-study context: Across the sorted CD4+ and CD8+ cells, DNA amounts averaged approximately 3.1 ug.

Genomic DNA was employed as the template in profiling TCR beta VDJ and CDR3. TCRdb independently ran MiXCR on the reads; one entry per CDR3 protein. This sample has 200,000 or so distinct CDR3 sequences, with around 47% found just once. This clonotype was observed a few times. A clone one base away is much larger, so this may be a read error. Selection for sequencing was limited to patients who had shown CD8+CD57+ cell expansion by flow cytometry. The CDR3 is 17 residues long. CDR1 and CDR2 from the germline V gene are SGHAT and FQDESV (reference sequence). This receptor was obtained from a human donor with aplastic anemia. The J gene is TRBJ2-1, the V gene TRBV11-1, with 11 bases matching TRBD2. Sequenced sample: sorted CD4+, CD8+, or CD8+CD57+ T cells (not recorded which) from PBMCs. The CDR3 spells CACSLATGTSGYNEQFF. The DNA of the CDR3 is TGTGCCTGCAGCTTAGCGACCGGGACTAGCGGCTACAATGAGCAGTTCTTC.